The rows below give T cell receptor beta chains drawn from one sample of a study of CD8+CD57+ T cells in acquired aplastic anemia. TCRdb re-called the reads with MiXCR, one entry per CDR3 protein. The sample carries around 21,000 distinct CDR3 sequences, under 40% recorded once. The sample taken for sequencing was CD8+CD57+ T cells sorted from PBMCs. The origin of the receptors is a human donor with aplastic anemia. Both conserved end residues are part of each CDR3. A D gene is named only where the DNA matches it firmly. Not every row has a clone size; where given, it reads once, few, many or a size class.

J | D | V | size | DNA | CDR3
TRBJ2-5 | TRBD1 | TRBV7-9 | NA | TGTGCCAGCAGCAGAGGACAGGGAGAGACCCAGTACTTC | CASSRGQGETQYF
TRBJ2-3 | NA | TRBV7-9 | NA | TGTGCCAGCAGCTTAGGGGCTTTGGATACGCAGTATTTT | CASSLGALDTQYF
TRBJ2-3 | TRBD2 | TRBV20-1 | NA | TGCAGTGCTAGAGCCCTAGCGGGAGTGGGAGATACGCAGTATTTT | CSARALAGVGDTQYF
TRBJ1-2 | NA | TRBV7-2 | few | TGTGCCAGCAGCTTAGTGGGGTGGGGCCGACTTGATTTCTATGGCTACACCTTC | CASSLVGWGRLDFYGYTF
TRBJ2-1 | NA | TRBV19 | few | TGTGCCAGTAGTACCCGGACGGACTACAATGAGCAGTTCTTC | CASSTRTDYNEQFF
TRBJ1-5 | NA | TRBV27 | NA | TGTGCCAGCAGTTTATGGGTGGGGCGCAATCAGCCCCAGCATTTT | CASSLWVGRNQPQHF
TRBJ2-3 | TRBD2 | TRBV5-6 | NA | TGTGCCAGCAGCTCGTTGGTAGCGGGGACCACAGATACGCAGTATTTT | CASSSLVAGTTDTQYF
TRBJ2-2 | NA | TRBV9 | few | TGTGCCAGCAGCGTAGATCTGACCGGGGAGCTGTTTTTT | CASSVDLTGELFF
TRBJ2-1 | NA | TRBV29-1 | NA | TGCAGCGCAAAAAAAAGGGGGAACGAGCAGTTCTTC | CSAKKRGNEQFF
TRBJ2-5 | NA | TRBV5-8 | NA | TGTGCCAGCAGCTTGAATCGGGGGATTCGGGAGACCCAGTACTTC | CASSLNRGIRETQYF
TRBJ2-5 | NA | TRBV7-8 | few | TGTGCCAGCAGCTTAGCGCTCGAGGAGACCCAGTACTTC | CASSLALEETQYF
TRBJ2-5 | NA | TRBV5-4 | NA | TGTGCCAGCAGCGGGGAAGCACGAGAGACCCAGTACTTC | CASSGEARETQYF
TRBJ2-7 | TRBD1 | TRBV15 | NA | TGTGCCACCAGCAGAGAGACAGGGGCCTACGAGCAGTACTTC | CATSRETGAYEQYF
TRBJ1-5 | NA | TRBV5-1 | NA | TGCGCCAGCAGCTTGGCCGGGGGGGGTCATCAGCCCCAGCATTTT | CASSLAGGGHQPQHF
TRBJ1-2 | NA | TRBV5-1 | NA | TGCGCCAGTAGCCCAGCCGACAGCGGTAATGGCTACACCTTC | CASSPADSGNGYTF
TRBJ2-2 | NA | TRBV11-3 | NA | TGTGCCAGCAGCTTAGAGGGACGCCGGACCGGGGAGCTGTTTTTT | CASSLEGRRTGELFF
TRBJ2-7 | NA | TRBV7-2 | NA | TGTGCCAGCAGCTTACCCCGGACAAGTAGGCCCTCCTACGAGCAGTACTTC | CASSLPRTSRPSYEQYF
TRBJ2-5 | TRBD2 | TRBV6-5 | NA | TGTGCCAGCAGCCCCGGAGCGGGGGCCGTAGGGGAGACCCAGTACTTC | CASSPGAGAVGETQYF
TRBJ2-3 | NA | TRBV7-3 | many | TGTGCCAGCAGCCTCCAGGGGTCAGATACGCAGTATTTT | CASSLQGSDTQYF
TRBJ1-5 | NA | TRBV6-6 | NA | TGTGCCAGCAGTTACGGGCAAAGCAATCAGCCCCAGCATTTT | CASSYGQSNQPQHF
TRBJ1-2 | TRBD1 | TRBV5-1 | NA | TGCGCCAGCAGCTTACTTATCCGGGACAGGGCGAAGGCTGTCGGCTATGGCTACACCTTC | CASSLLIRDRAKAVGYGYTF
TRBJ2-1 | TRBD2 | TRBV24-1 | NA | TGTGCCACCAGTGATCCCCGGGGGAGGGATGAGCAGTTCTTC | CATSDPRGRDEQFF
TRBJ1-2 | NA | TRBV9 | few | TGTGCCAGCAGCGTAGGCACCGGGATTCATGGCTACACCTTC | CASSVGTGIHGYTF
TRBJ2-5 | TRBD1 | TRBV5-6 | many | TGTGCCAGCAGCTTGGCCCGACAGGGTAAAGAGACCCAGTACTTC | CASSLARQGKETQYF
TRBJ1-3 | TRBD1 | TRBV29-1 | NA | TGCAGCGTAGACAGGGGGCTGAGCGGAAACACCATATATTTT | CSVDRGLSGNTIYF
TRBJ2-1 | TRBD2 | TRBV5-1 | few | TGCGCCAGCAGCTTGGGGTCTAGCGGGTATGAGCAGTTCTTC | CASSLGSSGYEQFF
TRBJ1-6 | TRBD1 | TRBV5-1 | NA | TGTGCCAGCAGCCCACCGGACAGGGATTCACCCCTCCACTTT | CASSPPDRDSPLHF
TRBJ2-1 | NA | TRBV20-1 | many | TGCAGTGCTGGAACTTACTTCGATAGCTCCTACAATGAGCAGTTCTTC | CSAGTYFDSSYNEQFF
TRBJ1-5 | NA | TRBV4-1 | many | TGCGCCAGCAGCCAGACAACAGGAGTCAATCAGCCCCAGCATTTT | CASSQTTGVNQPQHF
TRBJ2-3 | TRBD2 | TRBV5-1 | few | TGCGCCACCCGGACTAGCGGGAGTTCAGATACGCAGTATTTT | CATRTSGSSDTQYF
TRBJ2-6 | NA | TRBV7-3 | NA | TGTGCCAGCAGCCCCCGGGCAGAAACTGGGGCCAACGTCCTGACTTTC | CASSPRAETGANVLTF
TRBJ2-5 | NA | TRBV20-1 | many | TGCAGTGCTAGAGGAGGGGGGGAGGGTGAGACCCAGTACTTC | CSARGGGEGETQYF
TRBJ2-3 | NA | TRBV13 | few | TGTGCCAGCAGCTTACGGGGGCTTGGAGATACGCAGTATTTT | CASSLRGLGDTQYF
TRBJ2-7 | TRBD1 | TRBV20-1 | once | TGCAGTGCTAGCCTTGACAGGGCCTCCTACGAGCAGTACTTC | CSASLDRASYEQYF
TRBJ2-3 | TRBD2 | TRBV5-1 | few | TGCGCCAGCAGCTTGGCCGTAGCGGGGGATGGAGATACGCAGTATTTT | CASSLAVAGDGDTQYF
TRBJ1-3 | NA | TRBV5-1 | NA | TGCGCCAGCACCCTGGGATCTGGAAACACCATATATTTT | CASTLGSGNTIYF
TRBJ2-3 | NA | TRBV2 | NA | TGTGCCAGCAGTGATCGGGAAGATACGCAGTATTTT | CASSDREDTQYF
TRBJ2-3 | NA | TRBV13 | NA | TGTGCCAGCAGCATACGAACGGGACAACCCACAGATACGCAGTATTTT | CASSIRTGQPTDTQYF
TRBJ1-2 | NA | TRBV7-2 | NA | TGTGCCAGCGGCTTAGAGGCGAACTATGGCTACACCTTC | CASGLEANYGYTF
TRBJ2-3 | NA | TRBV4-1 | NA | TGCGCCAGCAGCCAAGAGGAGGTTACGCAGTATTTT | CASSQEEVTQYF
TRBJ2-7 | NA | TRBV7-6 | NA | NA | CASSLEAGSNEKLFFGSGTQQYF
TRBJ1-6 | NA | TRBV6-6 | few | TGTGCCAGCAGCTCCTTACGGGGCGATAATTCACCCCTCCACTTT | CASSSLRGDNSPLHF
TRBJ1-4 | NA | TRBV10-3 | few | TGTGCCATCGCTCAGGGCAGGGAGGGTGAAAAACTGTTTTTT | CAIAQGREGEKLFF